This T cell receptor (beta chain) was profiled in a study of early T cells in non-severe SARS-CoV-2 infection. Across the study: Investigators sequenced bulk RNA drawn from unsorted whole blood, and chains remained unpaired.

Unique molecular identifiers tagged individual cDNA molecules. TCRdb recomputed calls from the 5' RACE reads with MiXCR, one row per CDR3 protein. The sample has over 55,000 distinct CDR3 sequences, approximately 9.3% seen once. The CDR3 loop spans 15 amino acids. V was shortened by 5 bases and J by 1 base, with 12 bases between the two germline ends. In this sample, this clonotype turned up many times. No antigen is known for it. Study observations and caveats: VDJdb-based annotation leaned toward anti-spike CD8 responses and missed private and CD4 specificities.

The chain is built from TRBV12-3 or TRBV12-4 and TRBJ1-5; D unclear. The receptor's source is an adult who was a healthcare worker with PCR-confirmed SARS-CoV-2 infection or an uninfected control (not recorded which). The specimen was whole blood. CDR3 bases: TGTGCCAGCAGTCCGGGAGGGTCAAGCAATCAGCCCCAGCATTTT. Protein product: CASSPGGSSNQPQHF.